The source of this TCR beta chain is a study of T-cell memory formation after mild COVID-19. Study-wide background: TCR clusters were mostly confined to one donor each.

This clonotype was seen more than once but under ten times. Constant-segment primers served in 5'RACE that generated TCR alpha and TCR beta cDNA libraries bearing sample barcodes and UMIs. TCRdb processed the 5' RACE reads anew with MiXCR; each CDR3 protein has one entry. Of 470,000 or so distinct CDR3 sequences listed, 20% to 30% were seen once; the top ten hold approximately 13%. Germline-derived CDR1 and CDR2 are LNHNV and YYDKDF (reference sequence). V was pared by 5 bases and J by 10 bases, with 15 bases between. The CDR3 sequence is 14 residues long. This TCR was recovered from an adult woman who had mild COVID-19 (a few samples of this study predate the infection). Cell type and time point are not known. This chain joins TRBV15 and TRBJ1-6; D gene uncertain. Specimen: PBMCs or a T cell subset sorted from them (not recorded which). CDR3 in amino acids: CATSRTGSGSPLHF. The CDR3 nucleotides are TGTGCCACCAGCCGGACGGGGAGTGGCTCACCCCTCCACTTT.